A single T cell receptor beta chain is shown here with its context. Its matching antigen is unknown. With 2 bases removed from V and 0 bases from J, the gap between germline ends came to 5 bases. This CDR3 is 13 amino acids long. CDR1 is MDHEN and CDR2 is SYDVKM in the germline V gene. The data stem from a study of T cell clonotyping in hematopoietic cell transplantation. Only in-frame clones appear in the TCRdb table, and some are missing; sequencing was by immunoSEQ multiplex PCR. The table includes 10,000 to 15,000 clones, over 85% detected once. Study observations and caveats: Few recipient clonotypes overlapped donors; over 95% were de novo at given depth. Cells were unsorted, so CD4 and CD8 contributions were not separated.

The source of this sequence is a female patient aged 50-59 years who had an allogeneic stem cell transplant from an unrelated donor, so the T cells may come from the graft donor. Some clones in this sample may be carry-over from other donors' samples. This sample comprised PBMCs, obtained 100 days after allogeneic stem cell transplant. V gene TRBV28 combines with J gene TRBJ2-7; the D gene is possibly TRBD2 (5 bases). DNA for the CDR3: TGTGCCAGCAGTTTAACTAGCTCCTACGAGCAGTACTTC. This gives the protein CASSLTSSYEQYF.